The following is a T cell receptor (beta chain) sequence with its context. This sample stems from a study of tumor-infiltrating lymphocytes in primary liver carcinoma. Making TCR beta cDNA involved around 520 ng total RNA and a constant-region primer. Employing slightly modified ARM-PCR, three nested multiplex PCR rounds were run, and these gave rise to the TCR beta libraries. Rounds one and two of PCR, each of about 10 cycles, were primed with TRBV1-TRBV30 forward primers and a C-beta reverse primer. MiXCR, run by TCRdb on the multiplex PCR reads, gives a single entry per CDR3 protein. The table has fewer than 400,000 distinct CDR3 sequences, roughly three fifths seen once. V was shortened by 7 bases and J by 7 bases, with 13 bases between the two germline ends. The CDR3 covers 13 residues. Germline DNA was extracted alongside blood RNA, which was obtained from unsorted whole blood.

The V and J genes are TRBV12-3 or TRBV12-4 and TRBJ2-2; D remains ambiguous. Sequencing used peripheral blood. The TCR was taken from a woman in her 30s with primary liver carcinoma and hepatitis B virus infection. The CDR3 reads CASTFGHSGELFF. The CDR3, as DNA: TGTGCCAGCACCTTTGGTCATAGCGGGGAGCTGTTTTTT.